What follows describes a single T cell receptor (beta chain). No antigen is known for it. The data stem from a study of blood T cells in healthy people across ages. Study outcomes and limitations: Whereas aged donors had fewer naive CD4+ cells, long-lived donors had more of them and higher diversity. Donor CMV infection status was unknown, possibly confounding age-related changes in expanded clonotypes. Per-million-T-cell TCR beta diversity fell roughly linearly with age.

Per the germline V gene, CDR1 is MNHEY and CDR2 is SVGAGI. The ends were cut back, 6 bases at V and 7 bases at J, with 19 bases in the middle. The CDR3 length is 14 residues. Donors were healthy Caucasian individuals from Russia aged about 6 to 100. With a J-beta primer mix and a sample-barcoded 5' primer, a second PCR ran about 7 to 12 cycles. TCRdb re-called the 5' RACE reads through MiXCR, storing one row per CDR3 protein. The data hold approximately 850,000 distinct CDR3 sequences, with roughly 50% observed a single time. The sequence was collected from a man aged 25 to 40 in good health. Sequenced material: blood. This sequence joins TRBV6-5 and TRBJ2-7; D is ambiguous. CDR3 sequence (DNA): TGTGCCAGCAGACTTGGACCGGCGGCGAGGGAGCAGTACTTC. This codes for CASRLGPAAREQYF.